This TCR beta chain is drawn from a study of identical twins. Regarding the study as a whole: Cross-sectional statistics underpinned the conclusions; the same donors were not followed.

Trimming pared 2 bases from V and 4 bases from J, leaving 5 bases between. The CDR3 sequence is 13 residues long. This clonotype was counted only a few times. Its specificity is not known. Via MiXCR, TCRdb re-called the 5' RACE reads, giving one row per CDR3 protein. Of around 470,000 distinct CDR3 sequences in the sample, approximately 14% are singletons; the top ten hold roughly 0.56%. The same specimen was also included in a second study, on yellow fever vaccine responses in identical twins.

This sequence originates from a woman in her late teens or twenties in good health. Sequences were obtained from CD4+ T cells sorted from blood. J is TRBJ2-2 and V is TRBV12-3 or TRBV12-4; no clear D. The CDR3 bases are TGTGCCAGCAGTTTACTAACCACCGGGGAGCTGTTTTTT. As protein: CASSLLTTGELFF.